This is a list of T cell receptor beta chains from one sample in a study of blood T cell repertoires in COVID-19. The assay was immunoSEQ multiplex PCR, and TCRdb's table has in-frame clones only and misses some. Of more than 250,000 clones listed, 80% to 90% are singletons. The sequenced sample was PBMCs or T cells enriched from blood (not recorded which). The receptor set was obtained from a man aged 25-45 years who had recovered from COVID-19. Each CDR3 is given with its conserved first and last residue. The order of the fields is clone size, J gene, V gene, D gene, CDR3 DNA, CDR3 protein. D genes are given only for firm matches. Size tells how often a clone was seen (once, few, many) or the class of an expanded clone, and some rows leave it out.

.,TRBJ1-3,TRBV6-1,.,TGTGCCAGCAGTGAAAGTCCTTTACTGAACACCATATATTTT,CASSESPLLNTIYF
.,TRBJ2-5,TRBV5-1,TRBD2,TGCGCCAGCAGCTTGGGTGCCGGGGGGGCGCAAGAGACCCAGTACTTC,CASSLGAGGAQETQYF
.,TRBJ2-1,TRBV6-4,.,TGTGCCAGCAGTGACTCTGGCGGGGAACCCTACAATGAGCAGTTCTTC,CASSDSGGEPYNEQFF
once,TRBJ2-5,TRBV5-4,.,TGTGCCAGCAGCTTGGGGGGGGAGCGAGAGACCCAGTACTTC,CASSLGGERETQYF
.,TRBJ2-7,TRBV7-2,TRBD2,TGTGCCAGCAGCGGGACTAGGGGCGGGTACGAGCAGTACTTC,CASSGTRGGYEQYF
.,TRBJ1-4,TRBV30,.,TGTGCCTGGAGTGAAAGGGGTGCAACTAATGAAAAACTGTTTTTT,CAWSERGATNEKLFF
.,TRBJ1-1,TRBV9,.,TGTGCCAGCAGCGTAGGCCCGGAGGGCACTGAAGCTTTCTTT,CASSVGPEGTEAFF
.,TRBJ2-7,TRBV6-2/TRBV6-3,.,TGTGCCAGCAGTTACTCGGGGCGACTGTTCCAGCAGTACTTC,CASSYSGRLFQQYF
.,TRBJ1-3,TRBV5-1,TRBD1,TGCGCCAGCAGCTTGGGGGGGACAGCTGGAAACACCATATATTTT,CASSLGGTAGNTIYF
.,TRBJ1-5,TRBV4-2,.,TGTGCCAGCAGCCAAGCAGGGAATCAGCCCCAGCATTTT,CASSQAGNQPQHF
.,TRBJ2-7,TRBV12-3/TRBV12-4,.,TGTGCCAGCAGTTTAAATACTCTCTACGAGCAGTACTTC,CASSLNTLYEQYF
once,TRBJ1-1,TRBV9,TRBD1,TGTGCCAGCAGCGCAGGACAGGGTATCACTGAAGCTTTCTTT,CASSAGQGITEAFF
.,TRBJ1-1,TRBV29-1,.,TGCAGCGTGAATCCAGGGGTGGGCACTGAAGCTTTCTTT,CSVNPGVGTEAFF
once,TRBJ1-4,TRBV12-5,.,TGTGCTAGTGGTTTGGGGGGGGTTTCTGAAAAACTGTTTTTT,CASGLGGVSEKLFF
.,TRBJ1-2,TRBV19,.,TGTGCCAGTAGTATGAGCCCTTCGGGGGGCTACACCTTC,CASSMSPSGGYTF
.,TRBJ2-3,TRBV24-1,TRBD2,TGTGCCACCAGTGATTTTATCCTAGCGGGGGGGCCGACAGATACGCAGTATTTT,CATSDFILAGGPTDTQYF
.,TRBJ1-2,TRBV6-2/TRBV6-3,TRBD1,TGTGCCAGCAGCCGGACAGGCCTCTATGGCTACACCTTC,CASSRTGLYGYTF
few,TRBJ1-2,TRBV5-1,TRBD1,TGCGCCAGCAGCCCGCTACAGGGGGGGTATGGCTACACCTTC,CASSPLQGGYGYTF
.,TRBJ2-6,TRBV4-2,.,TGTGCCAGCAGCCAAGACGGCTCTGGGGCCAACGTCCTGACTTTC,CASSQDGSGANVLTF
.,TRBJ2-5,TRBV11-2,.,TGTGCCAGCAGCTTTAAAGAGGCCCAGTACTTC,CASSFKEAQYF
.,TRBJ1-1,TRBV6-5,.,TGTGCCAGCAGTTACCAGCTCGAGGGTGAAGCTTTCTTT,CASSYQLEGEAFF
.,TRBJ1-6,TRBV5-1,.,TGCGCCAGCAGCTTGGCAGGGCGATTGTACTCACCCCTCCACTTT,CASSLAGRLYSPLHF
.,TRBJ1-5,TRBV4-3,.,TGCGCCAGCAGCCAAGATACAGGGAGTTTATCAGGGAGGGCGAATCAGCCCCAGCATTTT,CASSQDTGSLSGRANQPQHF
.,TRBJ2-5,TRBV5-1,TRBD2,TGCGCCAGCAGCCCCGGGACTACGGGCATTCGGGAGACCCAGTACTTC,CASSPGTTGIRETQYF
.,TRBJ2-5,TRBV12-5,.,TGTGCTAGTGGTTTGAGACTGGAGGAGACCCAGTACTTC,CASGLRLEETQYF
.,TRBJ1-3,TRBV23-1,TRBD1,TGCGCCAGCAGTCAATCACAGGGGGGAAACACCATATATTTT,CASSQSQGGNTIYF
once,TRBJ2-2,TRBV11-2,TRBD2,TGTGCCAGCAGCCAAGGACTAGCGGGGTTCTTGACCGGGGAGCTGTTTTTT,CASSQGLAGFLTGELFF
.,TRBJ2-3,TRBV19,TRBD2,TGTGCCAGTACCCCCCGTGGCGGGGGGCTTTCCCTTTTT,CASTPRGGGLSLF
.,TRBJ2-3,TRBV5-1,.,TGCGCCAGCAGCTTGGGGCGGGGAAGCACAGATACGCAGTATTTT,CASSLGRGSTDTQYF
.,TRBJ2-7,TRBV4-1,.,TGCGCCAGCAGCCAAGATGGGGCGATCTACTACGAGCAGTACTTC,CASSQDGAIYYEQYF
.,TRBJ2-3,TRBV2,.,TGTGCCAGCAGGGTCAGAGATACGCAGTATTTT,CASRVRDTQYF
.,TRBJ1-2,TRBV6-5,.,TGTGCCAGCATGGGCAGGTTCGGAGGCTACACCTTC,CASMGRFGGYTF
once,TRBJ1-2,TRBV6-2/TRBV6-3,.,TGTGCCAGCAGCCAGCAGGGTATTTATGGCTACACCTTC,CASSQQGIYGYTF
.,TRBJ1-2,TRBV5-4,TRBD1,TGTGCCAGCAGCTCCCTACGACAGGGGGCAGCAGGCTACACCTTC,CASSSLRQGAAGYTF
.,TRBJ2-1,TRBV2,.,TGTGCCAGCAGTGAGAGGTACAATGAGCAGTTCTTC,CASSERYNEQFF
.,TRBJ2-6,TRBV19,.,TGTGCCAGTAGTATAGTCGGACATGCGATGGTGGCCGGGGCCAACGTCCTGACTTTC,CASSIVGHAMVAGANVLTF
few,TRBJ1-2,TRBV7-9,.,TGTGCCAGCAGCTTAGAGAGTTCAGGAATTAACTATGGCTACACCTTC,CASSLESSGINYGYTF
.,TRBJ1-1,TRBV12-3/TRBV12-4,.,TGTGCCAGCAGTGCCCTACAGTACACTGAAGCTTTCTTT,CASSALQYTEAFF
once,TRBJ2-1,TRBV30,.,TGTGCCTGGAGTGTGTACAGGGCCTCCTACAATGAGCAGTTCTTC,CAWSVYRASYNEQFF
.,TRBJ1-2,TRBV9,.,TGTGCCAGCAGCTCCGGGGCTAACTATGGCTACACCTTC,CASSSGANYGYTF
once,TRBJ1-5,TRBV9,.,TGTGCCAGCAGTGATACAGGGTATAGCAATCAGCCCCAGCATTTT,CASSDTGYSNQPQHF
.,TRBJ1-6,TRBV5-6,.,TGTGCCAGCAGTTCCGCTGGGGAGGCCTATAATTCACCCCTCCACTTT,CASSSAGEAYNSPLHF
.,TRBJ1-5,TRBV30,TRBD1,TGTGCCTGGAGTGTACCTGGGACAGTTGGCAATCAGCCCCAGCATTTT,CAWSVPGTVGNQPQHF
.,TRBJ2-5,TRBV30,TRBD1,TGTGCCTGGAGTCCCGGCCTGGGACAGAAAGAGACCCAGTACTTC,CAWSPGLGQKETQYF
once,TRBJ1-6,TRBV11-2,TRBD1,TGTGCCAGCAGCTTAGAAATGCGGGGACAGACCAACTCCTATAATTCACCCCTCCACTTT,CASSLEMRGQTNSYNSPLHF
.,TRBJ1-1,TRBV5-4,.,TGTGCCAGCAGCTCACAGGGTTTCGCTGAAGCTTTCTTT,CASSSQGFAEAFF
.,TRBJ1-2,TRBV12-3/TRBV12-4,.,TGTGCCAGCAGTTTAGGGGCGTTCTATGGCTACACCTTC,CASSLGAFYGYTF
.,TRBJ1-2,TRBV30,TRBD1,TGTGCCTGGAGTGTCCCGGGACAGGGGGCCGGTGGCTACACCTTC,CAWSVPGQGAGGYTF
.,TRBJ1-1,TRBV29-1,.,TGCAGCGTGACACATCAGAACACTGAAGCTTTCTTT,CSVTHQNTEAFF
.,TRBJ2-7,TRBV6-1,.,TGTGCCAGCAGTGAACACTCCTACGAGCAGTACTTC,CASSEHSYEQYF
.,TRBJ2-3,TRBV7-8,.,TGTGCCAGCAGCTTAGATCGGGCAGATACGCAGTATTTT,CASSLDRADTQYF
.,TRBJ2-5,TRBV5-8,.,TGTGCCAGCAGCTTGGTGTCCAGACTACAAGAGACCCAGTACTTC,CASSLVSRLQETQYF
few,TRBJ2-7,TRBV5-1,TRBD1,TGCGCCAGCAGCTTGGTAGGGAGACAGGGGCTCTTC,CASSLVGRQGLF
.,TRBJ2-1,TRBV5-1,TRBD2,TGCGCCAGCAGCTTGGATGTTCGTAAGGTCCTAGCGGGGGGGCGTGAGCAGTTCTTC,CASSLDVRKVLAGGREQFF
.,TRBJ1-4,TRBV7-9,.,TGTGCCAGCAGCCGCCGGAGTTCCGGGAATGAAAAACTGTTTTTT,CASSRRSSGNEKLFF